This T cell receptor beta chain was recorded in a study of cytomegalovirus exposure and HLA in healthy donors. Notes on the study in general: Earlier results showed most TCR beta V segments being productive about 87% or about 30% of the time.

PCR amplification relied on 60 Vbeta primers (plus 13 Jbeta primers). Some clones are missing from TCRdb's copy, which holds only in-frame ones; the method was immunoSEQ multiplex PCR. The table has some 190,000 clones, around 76% seen once. V gave up 3 bases and J gave up 4 bases, with 18 bases separating them. CDR3 length: 16 residues. Germline CDR1 reads KGHSH; CDR2 reads LQKENI. Regarding this clone: Its antigen remains unknown.

Participants comprised healthy donors of bone marrow. The chain carries TRBV18 and TRBJ2-5; D is perhaps TRBD2 (7 bases). The clonotype comes from a woman aged 30 to 39 in good health and CMV-seropositive. Sequencing used PBMCs. This CDR3 is CASSPTGRGGRETQYF. The CDR3 bases are TGTGCCAGCTCACCCACGGGCAGGGGAGGGCGAGAGACCCAGTACTTC. Full variable domain (missing parts from reference TRBV18 and TRBJ2-5): NAGVMQNPRHLVRRRGQEARLRCSPMKGHSHVYWYRQLPEEGLKFMVYLQKENIIDESGMPKERFSAEFPKEGPSILRIQQVVRGDSAAYFCASSPTGRGGRETQYFGPGTRLLVL.